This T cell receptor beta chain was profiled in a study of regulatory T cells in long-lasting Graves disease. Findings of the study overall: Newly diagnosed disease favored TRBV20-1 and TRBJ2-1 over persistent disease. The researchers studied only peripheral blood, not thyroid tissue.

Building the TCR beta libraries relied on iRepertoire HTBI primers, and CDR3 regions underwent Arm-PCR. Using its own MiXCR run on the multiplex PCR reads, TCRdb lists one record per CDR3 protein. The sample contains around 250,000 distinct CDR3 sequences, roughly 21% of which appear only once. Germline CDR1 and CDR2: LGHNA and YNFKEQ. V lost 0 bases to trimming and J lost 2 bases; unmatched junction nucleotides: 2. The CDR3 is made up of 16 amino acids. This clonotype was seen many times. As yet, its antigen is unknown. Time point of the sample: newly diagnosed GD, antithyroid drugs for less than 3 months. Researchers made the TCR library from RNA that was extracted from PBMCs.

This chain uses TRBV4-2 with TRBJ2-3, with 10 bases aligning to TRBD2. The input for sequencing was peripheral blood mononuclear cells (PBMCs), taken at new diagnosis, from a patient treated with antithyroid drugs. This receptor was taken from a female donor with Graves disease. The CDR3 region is CASSQELAGNTDTQYF. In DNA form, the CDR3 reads TGTGCCAGCAGCCAAGAACTAGCGGGGAACACAGATACGCAGTATTTT.